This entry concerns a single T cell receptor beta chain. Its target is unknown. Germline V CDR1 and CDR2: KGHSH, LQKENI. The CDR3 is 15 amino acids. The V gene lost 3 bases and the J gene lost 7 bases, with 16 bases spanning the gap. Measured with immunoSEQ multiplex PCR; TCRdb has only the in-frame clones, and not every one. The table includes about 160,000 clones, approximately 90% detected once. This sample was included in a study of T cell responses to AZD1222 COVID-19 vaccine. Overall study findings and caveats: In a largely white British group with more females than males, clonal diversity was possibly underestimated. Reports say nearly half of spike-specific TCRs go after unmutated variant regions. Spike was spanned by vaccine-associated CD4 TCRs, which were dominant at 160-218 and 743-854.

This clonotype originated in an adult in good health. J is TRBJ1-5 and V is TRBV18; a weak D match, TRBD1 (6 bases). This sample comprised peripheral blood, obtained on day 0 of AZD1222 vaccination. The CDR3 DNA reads TGTGCCAGCTCACCGTCGGGACAACAAGGACAGCCCCAGCATTTT. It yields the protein CASSPSGQQGQPQHF.